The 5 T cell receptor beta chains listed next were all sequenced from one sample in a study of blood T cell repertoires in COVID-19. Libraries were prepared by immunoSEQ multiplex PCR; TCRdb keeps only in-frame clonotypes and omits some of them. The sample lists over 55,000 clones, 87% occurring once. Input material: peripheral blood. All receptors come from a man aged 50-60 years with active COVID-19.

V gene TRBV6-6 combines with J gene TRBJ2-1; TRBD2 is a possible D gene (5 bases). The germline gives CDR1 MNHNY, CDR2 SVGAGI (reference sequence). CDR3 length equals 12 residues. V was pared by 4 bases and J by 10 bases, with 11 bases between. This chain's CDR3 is CASSSRTWEQFF. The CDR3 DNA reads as TGTGCCAGCAGTTCCCGGACTTGGGAGCAGTTCTTC.

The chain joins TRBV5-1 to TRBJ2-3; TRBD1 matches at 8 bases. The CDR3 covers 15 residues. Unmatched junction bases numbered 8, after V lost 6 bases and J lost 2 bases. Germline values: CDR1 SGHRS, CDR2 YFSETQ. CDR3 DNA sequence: TGCGCCAGCAACCTTGCGGGACAGGACACAGATACGCAGTATTTT. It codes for CASNLAGQDTDTQYF.

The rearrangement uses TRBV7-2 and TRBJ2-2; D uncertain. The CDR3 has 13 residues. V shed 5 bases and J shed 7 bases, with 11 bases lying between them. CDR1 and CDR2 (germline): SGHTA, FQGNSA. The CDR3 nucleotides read TGTGCCAGCAGCCCCACCACGGTCGGGGAGCTGTTTTTT. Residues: CASSPTTVGELFF.

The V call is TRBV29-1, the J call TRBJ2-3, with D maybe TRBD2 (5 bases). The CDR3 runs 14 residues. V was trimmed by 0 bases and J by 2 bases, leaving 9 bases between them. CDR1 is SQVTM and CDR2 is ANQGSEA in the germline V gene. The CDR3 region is CSVEDLAFTDTQYF. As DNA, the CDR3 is TGCAGCGTTGAAGATCTAGCATTCACAGATACGCAGTATTTT.

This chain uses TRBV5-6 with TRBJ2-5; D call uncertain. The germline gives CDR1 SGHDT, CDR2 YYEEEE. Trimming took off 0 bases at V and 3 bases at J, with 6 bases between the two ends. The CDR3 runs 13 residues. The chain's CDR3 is CASSLGREETQYF. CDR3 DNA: TGTGCCAGCAGCTTGGGACGGGAAGAGACCCAGTACTTC.